These T cell receptor beta chains were read from a single sample in a study of cytotoxic CD8 clonotypes in ibrutinib-treated CLL. The repertoire was sequenced with immunoSEQ multiplex PCR; TCRdb's copy has only in-frame clones and lacks some. The table shows about 310,000 clones, with just under 80% occurring only once. Sequenced here: PBMCs, sampled before ibrutinib treatment. Receptors were obtained from a human donor with chronic lymphocytic leukemia. CDR3s include the opening cysteine and the closing phenylalanine or tryptophan. Each record gives: J gene, clone size, V gene, D gene, CDR3 DNA, CDR3 protein. The D gene is left open where the match is weak. Not every row has a clone size; where given, it reads once, few, many or a size class.

>TRBJ2-7|once|TRBV29-1|.
TGCAGCGTTGAAGGGGCAGGGTATGGGGACTACGAGCAGTACTTC
CSVEGAGYGDYEQYF
>TRBJ2-7|once|TRBV9|TRBD2
TGTGCCAGCAGCGTAGACAGCGGGATAGCGTACGAGCAGTACTTC
CASSVDSGIAYEQYF
>TRBJ2-2|.|TRBV2|.
TGTGCCAGCCACGGGACACTGAACACCGGGGAGCTGTTTTTT
CASHGTLNTGELFF
>TRBJ1-2|.|TRBV5-1|.
TGCGCCAGCAGCTTAGGAACAGGGAACTATGGCTACACCTTC
CASSLGTGNYGYTF
>TRBJ2-3|.|TRBV5-6|.
TGTGCCAGCAGCTTTATGGGGATGGGGACAGATACGCAGTATTTT
CASSFMGMGTDTQYF
>TRBJ1-4|few|TRBV30|.
TGTGCCTGGAGACGACAGAAGAATGAAAAACTGTTTTTT
CAWRRQKNEKLFF
>TRBJ1-1|.|TRBV18|.
TGTGCCAGCTCACCACAGTGGGGCACGAACACTGAAGCTTTCTTT
CASSPQWGTNTEAFF
>TRBJ2-7|.|TRBV5-1|TRBD1
TGCGCCAGCAGCTTGGGGTGGACAGGCACCTACGAGCAGTACTTC
CASSLGWTGTYEQYF
>TRBJ2-5|.|TRBV4-3|TRBD1
TGCGCCAGCAGCCAAGAGACAGGGTGGGAGACCCAGTACTTC
CASSQETGWETQYF
>TRBJ1-2|once|TRBV27|TRBD1
TGTGCCAGCAGTTTAATAGGGGGCGACTATGGCTACACCTTC
CASSLIGGDYGYTF
>TRBJ1-4|.|TRBV5-6|TRBD1
TGTGCCAGCAGCTTGGGTCCGGGACAGCTGTTTTTT
CASSLGPGQLFF
>TRBJ2-7|once|TRBV7-2|.
TGTGCCAGCAGCTTAGAGGCAGGAGGCTTATACGAGCAGTACTTC
CASSLEAGGLYEQYF
>TRBJ2-7|.|TRBV7-2|.
TGTGCCAGCAGCTTTGGACTTAACTACGAGCAGTACTTC
CASSFGLNYEQYF
>TRBJ2-7|.|TRBV9|.
TGTGCCAGCAGCGTAGATAGGACAGCCTACGAGCAGTACTTC
CASSVDRTAYEQYF
>TRBJ2-7|.|TRBV4-2|.
TGTGCCAGCAGCCAAGGCTACTTCTCCTACGAGCAGTACTTC
CASSQGYFSYEQYF
>TRBJ1-2|once|TRBV7-8|.
TGTGCCAGCAGCTTAGAGCCAAGGGCGGGGGGCTACACCTTC
CASSLEPRAGGYTF
>TRBJ2-7|.|TRBV28|.
TGTGCCAGCAGTTTTGGCAGGACGTACGAGCAGTACTTC
CASSFGRTYEQYF
>TRBJ2-7|.|TRBV18|TRBD1
TGTGCCAGCTCACTGATGCCCGGACAGGAATCCTACGAGCAGTACTTC
CASSLMPGQESYEQYF
>TRBJ1-2|once|TRBV27|TRBD1
TGTGCCAGCAGTTCGACAGGGGCGACCTATGGCTACACCTTC
CASSSTGATYGYTF
>TRBJ1-4|.|TRBV7-9|TRBD1
TGTGCCAGCAGCACTAGGGACAGTCCAACTAATGAAAAACTGTTTTTT
CASSTRDSPTNEKLFF
>TRBJ2-5|.|TRBV28|.
TGTGCCAGCAGTTTAGAATTAGCCAGTTTGACCCAGTACTTC
CASSLELASLTQYF
>TRBJ2-7|.|TRBV27|TRBD2
TGTGCCAGCAGTATCCGGACTAGCGGTACCTACGAGCAGTACTTC
CASSIRTSGTYEQYF
>TRBJ2-7|.|TRBV15|.
TGTGCCACCAGCAGAGACTTCACTAGGGTGGAGTCCTACGAGCAGTACTTC
CATSRDFTRVESYEQYF
>TRBJ2-7|.|TRBV5-8|TRBD2
TGTGCCAGCAGCCCTCGGACTAGCGGCCTCTACGAGCAGTACTTC
CASSPRTSGLYEQYF
>TRBJ1-4|.|TRBV5-1|.
TGCGCCAGCAGTTCCGGGACAACGACCCTCGAAAAACTGTTTTTT
CASSSGTTTLEKLFF
>TRBJ2-1|.|TRBV9|.
TGTGCCAGCAGCGTAGTTTCGAGCAAGCTGTTCTTC
CASSVVSSKLFF
>TRBJ2-7|.|TRBV9|.
TGTGCCAGCAGCGTAGCTTCTCAATCCTACGAGCAGTACTTC
CASSVASQSYEQYF
>TRBJ2-3|.|TRBV10-1|.
TGCGCCAGCAGTGGGGATTCGACAGGCCTCCGGGCAGATACGCAGTATTTT
CASSGDSTGLRADTQYF
>TRBJ2-5|.|TRBV11-3|.
TGTGCCAGCAGGTTAACAGGTTTTGAGACCCAGTACTTC
CASRLTGFETQYF
>TRBJ2-7|.|TRBV7-8|.
TGTGCCAGCAGCTTATCCTCTGGGCGCTACGAGCAGTACTTC
CASSLSSGRYEQYF
>TRBJ1-5|.|TRBV15|.
TGTGCCACCAGCAGAAATCCCCGGACAGATGCAAGCCAGCCCCAGCATTTT
CATSRNPRTDASQPQHF
>TRBJ2-7|few|TRBV9|.
TGTGCCAGCAGCGTCTACGAGCAGTACTTC
CASSVYEQYF
>TRBJ1-2|.|TRBV10-3|.
TGTGCCATCAGTGGGGGGGGCAGGTATGGCTACACCTTC
CAISGGGRYGYTF